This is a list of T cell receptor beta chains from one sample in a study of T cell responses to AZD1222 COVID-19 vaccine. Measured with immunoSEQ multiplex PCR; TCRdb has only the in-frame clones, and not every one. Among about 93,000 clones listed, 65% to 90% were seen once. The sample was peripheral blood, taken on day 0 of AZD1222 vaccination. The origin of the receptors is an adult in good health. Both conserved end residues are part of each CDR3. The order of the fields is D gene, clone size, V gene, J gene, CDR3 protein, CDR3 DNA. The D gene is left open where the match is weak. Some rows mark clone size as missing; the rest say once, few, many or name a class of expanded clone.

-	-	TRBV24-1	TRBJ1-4	CATSDPGAGLEKLFF	TGTGCCACCAGTGACCCCGGGGCGGGCTTGGAAAAACTGTTTTTT
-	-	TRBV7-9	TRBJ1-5	CASSSTVSNQPQHF	TGTGCCAGCAGCTCGACAGTTAGCAATCAGCCCCAGCATTTT
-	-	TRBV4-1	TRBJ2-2	CASSQQNGGELFF	TGCGCCAGCAGCCAACAGAACGGCGGGGAGCTGTTTTTT
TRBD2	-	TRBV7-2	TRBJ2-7	CASSLGTSPYEQYF	TGTGCCAGCAGCCTCGGGACTAGCCCCTACGAGCAGTACTTC
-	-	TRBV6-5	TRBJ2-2	CASTNGNTGELFF	TGTGCCAGCACCAACGGCAACACCGGGGAGCTGTTTTTT
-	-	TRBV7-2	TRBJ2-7	CASSLEIAAAYEQYF	TGTGCCAGCAGCTTAGAAATAGCGGCAGCCTACGAGCAGTACTTC
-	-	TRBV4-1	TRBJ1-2	CASSPRVPNYGYTF	TGCGCCAGCAGCCCCCGGGTCCCTAACTATGGCTACACCTTC
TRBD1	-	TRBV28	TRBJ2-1	CATGSGGLSYNEQFF	TGTGCCACAGGTTCAGGGGGCTTGTCCTACAATGAGCAGTTCTTC
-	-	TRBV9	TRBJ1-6	CASSVALLTGNNSPLHF	TGTGCCAGCAGCGTAGCCCTACTTACAGGCAATAATTCACCCCTCCACTTT
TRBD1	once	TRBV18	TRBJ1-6	CASSADRVGDNSPLHF	TGTGCCAGCTCAGCCGACAGGGTGGGAGATAATTCACCCCTCCACTTT
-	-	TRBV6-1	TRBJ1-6	CASSEWPRGNSPLHF	TGTGCCAGCAGTGAATGGCCCAGGGGTAATTCACCCCTCCACTTT
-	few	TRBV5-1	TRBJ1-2	CASTIGTFSHGYTF	TGCGCCAGCACCATAGGCACTTTTAGTCATGGCTACACCTTC